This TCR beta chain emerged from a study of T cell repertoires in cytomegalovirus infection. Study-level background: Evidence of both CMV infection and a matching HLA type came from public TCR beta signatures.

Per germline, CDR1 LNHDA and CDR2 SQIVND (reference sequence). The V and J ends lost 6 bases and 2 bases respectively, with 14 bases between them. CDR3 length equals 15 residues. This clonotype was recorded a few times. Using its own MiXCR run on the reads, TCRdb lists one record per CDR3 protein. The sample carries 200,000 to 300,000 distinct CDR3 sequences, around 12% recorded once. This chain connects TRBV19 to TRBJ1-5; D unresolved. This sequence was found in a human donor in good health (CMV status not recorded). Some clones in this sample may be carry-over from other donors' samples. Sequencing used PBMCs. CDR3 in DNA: TGTGCCAGTAGCCGTGGAATAAGAGGCAATCAGCCCCAGCATTTT. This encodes CASSRGIRGNQPQHF.